One sample yielded the 28 T cell receptor beta chains listed below, sequenced in a study of blood T cell repertoires in COVID-19 (dated by TCRdb to about 2020). The receptor library was made with the immunoSEQ multiplex PCR assay. As stored in TCRdb, this immuneACCESS dataset retains in-frame rearrangements with V and J assigned. A fraction of the clones does not appear; measured against another copy, unresolved V genes explain less than half of the discrepancy, and the remainder lacks a known reason. This sample lists 84,000 or so clones; approximately 88% were detected once. Around 6.6% of the sample belongs to the ten largest clones. Sequencing was performed on peripheral blood. These receptors were taken from a man between 65 and 79 years old with acute or convalescent COVID-19.

The chain is built from TRBV18 and TRBJ2-5; D call uncertain. Between the trimmed V and J ends, which lost 3 bases and 5 bases, there was a span of 7 bases. This CDR3 is built from 12 residues. Germline CDR1 is KGHSH and CDR2 is LQKENI. In DNA form, the CDR3 reads TGTGCCAGCTCACCCCTTAGTGAGACCCAGTACTTC. This sequence encodes CASSPLSETQYF.

This clone was seen once. The chain carries TRBV28 and TRBJ1-5, with 9 positions matching TRBD1. CDR3 length: 15 residues. CDR1 is MDHEN, CDR2 SYDVKM, per germline. V lost 4 bases, J lost 4 bases, and 5 bases stayed unmatched. The CDR3: CASSSGQGINQPQHF. The DNA for the CDR3 is TGTGCCAGCAGTTCGGGACAGGGTATAAATCAGCCCCAGCATTTT.

This clone has a handful of counts. The V and J genes are TRBV4-3 and TRBJ2-1, with D perhaps TRBD1 (5 bases). Trimming pared 1 base from V and 1 base from J, leaving 8 bases between. Germline assignment: CDR1 LGHNA and CDR2 YSLEER. This CDR3 has 15 amino acids. The CDR3 DNA is TGCGCCAGCAGCCAAGGTGGGGCGTCCTACAATGAGCAGTTCTTC. It yields the protein CASSQGGASYNEQFF.

The rearrangement joins TRBV7-2 to TRBJ2-7, with 8 nucleotides matching TRBD1. The ends lost 2 bases at V and 5 bases at J; junction bases unmatched: 2. Germline loops: CDR1 SGHTA, CDR2 FQGNSA. The CDR3 has 13 residues. The CDR3 nucleotides read TGTGCCAGCAGCTTAAGACAGGGGCACGAGCAGTACTTC. Protein: CASSLRQGHEQYF.

The chain uses TRBV27 and TRBJ1-2, with 8 bases aligning to TRBD1. CDR3 size: 15 residues. Germline V CDR1 and CDR2: MNHEY, SMNVEV (reference sequence). Losses at the gene ends were 5 bases for V and 1 base for J; bases not matched to a gene: 6. CDR3 sequence reads: CASSLDRAINYGYTF. The CDR3 DNA reads TGTGCCAGCAGTCTGGACAGGGCAATTAACTATGGCTACACCTTC.

V usage is TRBV20-1 and J usage is TRBJ2-4, with D perhaps matching TRBD2 (5 bases). CDR1 DFQATT and CDR2 SNEGSKA come from the germline V gene (reference sequence). With 3 bases removed from V and 7 bases from J, the gap between germline ends came to 19 bases. The CDR3 sequence is 15 residues long. In DNA, the CDR3 is TGCAGTGCTAGTCCCCCGGAGACTAAGGGCAACATTCAGTACTTC. Translation: CSASPPETKGNIQYF.

The chain employs TRBV14 and TRBJ2-7; 7 bases map to TRBD1. The germline V gene encodes CDR1 SGHDN and CDR2 FVKESK. The CDR3 covers 15 residues. V was pared by 0 bases and J by 3 bases, with 5 bases of the junction left unmatched. Here the CDR3 reads CASSQDSYRGYEQYF. In DNA, the CDR3 is TGTGCCAGCAGCCAAGATTCCTACAGGGGCTACGAGCAGTACTTC.

The chain has TRBV5-6 and TRBJ2-2, with 8 bases that match TRBD2. This CDR3 region has 16 residues. V dropped 3 bases and J dropped 6; count of bases not matched to a gene: 10. Germline V gene lookup returns CDR1 SGHDT and CDR2 YYEEEE. The chain's CDR3 is CASSWAGTSFSGELFF. DNA for the CDR3: TGTGCCAGCAGCTGGGCCGGGACTAGTTTTTCCGGGGAGCTGTTTTTT.

The rearrangement uses TRBV18 and TRBJ2-1; D is perhaps TRBD2 (5 bases). The CDR3 totals 14 residues. V lost 2 bases and J 0 bases, leaving 5 bases between the germline ends. CDR1 is KGHSH and CDR2 is LQKENI in the germline V gene. The CDR3 spells CASSPGSSYNEQFF. As DNA, the CDR3 is TGTGCCAGCTCACCAGGGAGCTCCTACAATGAGCAGTTCTTC.

The CDR3 region has the DNA TGCAGCGTTTACCCCGGGGCTGAAGCTTTCTTT. Amino acids: CSVYPGAEAFF. The rearrangement joins TRBV29-1 to TRBJ1-1; D remains unclear. Germline CDR1 SQVTM, CDR2 ANQGSEA. The CDR3 has 11 amino acids. The V gene lost 5 bases and the J gene lost 6 bases, with 10 bases spanning the gap.

This chain links TRBV4-3 with TRBJ2-7; 13 bases map to TRBD2. The CDR3 totals 17 residues. The V gene end was trimmed by 0 bases and the J gene end by 8 bases; junction bases not matched to a gene: 10. Germline V gives CDR1 LGHNA, CDR2 YSLEER. The CDR3 protein is CASSQESTGLAGAQQYF. In DNA, the CDR3 is TGCGCCAGCAGCCAAGAATCAACTGGACTAGCGGGAGCTCAGCAGTACTTC.

The V and J genes are TRBV19 and TRBJ1-2; a possible D gene is TRBD1 (6 bases). Germline-derived CDR1 and CDR2 are LNHDA and SQIVND (reference sequence). V lost 3 bases, J lost 8 bases, and 16 bases lay in between. This CDR3 is 14 amino acids long. The CDR3 DNA sequence: TGTGCCAGTAGTATTACAGGGCTAACGAGCGGCTACACCTTC. Its translation: CASSITGLTSGYTF.

J is TRBJ2-7 and V is TRBV19, with 7 bases identical to TRBD1. The CDR3 is 14 residues long. Germline-derived CDR1 and CDR2 are LNHDA and SQIVND (reference sequence). Trimming cost V 1 base and J 6 bases; bases outside gene matches: 6. CDR3 in amino acids: CASSIVGGQREQYF. The DNA for the CDR3 is TGTGCCAGTAGTATAGTAGGGGGCCAACGCGAGCAGTACTTC.

V is TRBV28 and J is TRBJ2-7, with D possibly being TRBD1 (5 bases). Germline V gene lookup returns CDR1 MDHEN and CDR2 SYDVKM. This CDR3 is 16 amino acids long. V was shortened by 4 bases and J by 6 bases, with 22 bases between the two germline ends. In nucleotides, the CDR3 is TGTGCCAGCAGTTCCCCGGCAGGGTATCCCACCGGCGAGCAGTACTTC. It specifies CASSSPAGYPTGEQYF.

This chain links TRBV7-2 with TRBJ2-7; D is ambiguous. This CDR3 has 13 residues. V lost 3 bases to trimming and J lost 4 bases, with 10 bases between them. Looked up from germline, CDR1 is SGHTA and CDR2 is FQGNSA. CDR3 nucleotides: TGTGCCAGCAGCTTCCTAGACTCATACGAGCAGTACTTC. It yields the protein CASSFLDSYEQYF.

The V gene is TRBV24-1, the J gene TRBJ1-5; 8 bases fit TRBD1. J gave up 4 bases and V 3 bases, and 13 bases lay outside the gene matches. The CDR3 is 18 amino acids. Germline V gene data show CDR1 as KGHDR and CDR2 as SFDVKD. The CDR3 loop reads CATSDRKGGTGGNQPQHF. The CDR3 bases are TGTGCCACCAGTGATCGAAAGGGGGGGACAGGAGGGAATCAGCCCCAGCATTTT.

The DNA of the CDR3 is TGTGCCAGCAGCCCATCCCCATCACAGGGGGTGAGTAGGTCACCCCTCCACTTT. As protein: CASSPSPSQGVSRSPLHF. V is TRBV3-1 (or the pseudogene TRBV3-2) and J is TRBJ1-6; 8 bases match TRBD1. This CDR3 is 18 amino acids long. From germline, CDR1 is LGHDT and CDR2 YNNKEL (reference sequence). Trimming cost V 4 bases and J 10 bases; bases outside gene matches: 18.

The rearrangement joins TRBV28 to TRBJ1-2, with TRBD1 as a possible D gene (6 bases). The germline V and J ends were trimmed by 6 bases and 1 base, with 9 bases remaining between them. Germline CDR1 MDHEN, CDR2 SYDVKM. The CDR3 contains 13 residues. The CDR3 DNA reads TGTGCCAGCAGCCGGACAGTTAACTATGGCTACACCTTC. This gives the protein CASSRTVNYGYTF.

The chain has TRBV27 and TRBJ2-3; TRBD1 agrees at 11 bases. Germline values: CDR1 MNHEY, CDR2 SMNVEV (reference sequence). There are 20 residues in the CDR3. Trimming took 4 bases from V and 4 from J; bases not matched to a gene: 19. CDR3 sequence reads: CASSSSGTGGRLGGADTQYF. CDR3 in DNA: TGTGCCAGCAGTTCTTCCGGGACAGGGGGGAGACTAGGAGGAGCAGATACGCAGTATTTT.

This chain joins TRBV2 and TRBJ2-1, with 7 positions matching TRBD1. Germline V gene lookup returns CDR1 SNHLY and CDR2 FYNNEI. V was clipped by 0 bases and J by 9 bases; unmatched bases: 5. The CDR3 has 14 amino acids. CDR3 sequence reads: CASSEARGGGEQFF. The CDR3 DNA follows: TGTGCCAGCAGTGAAGCGAGAGGGGGCGGTGAGCAGTTCTTC.

V and J are TRBV6-6 and TRBJ1-6; TRBD1 matches at 7 bases. J lost 5 bases, V lost 6 bases, and 7 bases had no gene match. CDR1 and CDR2 from the germline V gene are MNHNY and SVGAGI (reference sequence). The CDR3 loop spans 15 amino acids. CDR3 bases: TGTGCCAGCAGCGCCCCCGGGACAGATAATTCACCCCTCCACTTT. Amino acids: CASSAPGTDNSPLHF.

The V call is TRBV12-3 or TRBV12-4, the J call TRBJ1-2, with D tentatively TRBD1 (6 bases). The ends were cut back, 10 bases at V and 1 base at J, with 10 bases in the middle. The CDR3 is 12 amino acids. In DNA, the CDR3 is TGTGCCACTACAGGGATTAACTATGGCTACACCTTC. It encodes CATTGINYGYTF.

This chain connects TRBV9 to TRBJ2-1; 8 nucleotides align to TRBD1. The V gene end was trimmed by 4 bases and the J gene end by 0 bases; junction bases not matched to a gene: 3. Looked up from germline, CDR1 is SGDLS and CDR2 is YYNGEE. The CDR3 is 15 residues long. The CDR3 reads CASSFGQGSYNEQFF. The CDR3 DNA is TGTGCCAGCAGCTTTGGACAGGGCTCCTACAATGAGCAGTTCTTC.

The gene calls are TRBV19 and TRBJ2-7; 10 bases line up with TRBD2. The CDR3 spans 15 residues. V shed 4 bases, J shed 5 bases, and the junction held 8 bases outside the gene matches. The V gene's germline CDR1 is LNHDA and CDR2 SQIVND (reference sequence). Here the CDR3 DNA reads TGTGCCAGTAGTACCGGGACTAGCGATGTCCACGAGCAGTACTTC. Protein product: CASSTGTSDVHEQYF.

This clone was counted only a few times. This rearrangement joins TRBV10-3 to TRBJ1-5; 10 positions match TRBD1. This CDR3 is built from 17 residues. V lost 0 bases and J lost 4; bases outside the gene matches: 6. The germline gives CDR1 ENHRY, CDR2 SYGVKD. CDR3: CAISESGDRGTNQPQHF. CDR3 bases: TGTGCCATCAGTGAGTCGGGGGACAGGGGAACTAATCAGCCCCAGCATTTT.

V is TRBV5-8 and J is TRBJ1-2; D ambiguous. V was clipped by 2 bases and J by 7 bases, with 6 bases between them. In germline, CDR1 is SGHTS, CDR2 YDEGEE. This CDR3 has 11 residues. This CDR3 is CASSFGFGYTF. In nucleotides, the CDR3 is TGTGCCAGCAGCTTCGGGTTTGGCTACACCTTC.

The chain carries TRBV6-2 or TRBV6-3 and TRBJ1-2, with unresolved D. The CDR3 is made up of 14 amino acids. Trimming pared 6 bases from V and 8 bases from J, leaving 19 bases between. CDR1 MNHEY and CDR2 SVGEGT come from the germline V gene. The CDR3 nucleotides read TGTGCCAGCAGCTTTAGCATTCCGGGTAGCGGCTACACCTTC. Protein sequence: CASSFSIPGSGYTF.

The gene calls are TRBV2 and TRBJ1-4; D perhaps matches TRBD1 (6 bases). V was pared by 6 bases and J by 5 bases, with 10 bases between. This CDR3 comprises 13 residues. Germline-derived CDR1 and CDR2 are SNHLY and FYNNEI. CDR3 DNA: TGTGCCAGCAGACAGGGACCAAATGAAAAACTGTTTTTT. It specifies CASRQGPNEKLFF.